This TCR beta chain was identified in a study of blood T cell repertoires in COVID-19. Study context: The United States, Italy and Spain were the sources of the acute and convalescent COVID-19 samples. T cells, B-cell-depleted T cells, or PBMCs supplied cDNA or gDNA.

The CDR3 has 15 amino acids. The germline V gene encodes CDR1 LNHDA and CDR2 SQIVND (reference sequence). V was shortened by 3 bases and J by 8 bases, with 17 bases between the two germline ends. In the study's own analysis: Reference gene primer amplification yielded estimated nucleated cell counts. TCRdb keeps only in-frame clones here, not all; method: immunoSEQ multiplex PCR. The DNA gave D and trimming, while V, J and clone size come from that table. The sample holds under 400,000 clones, 75% to 90% seen once. V usage is TRBV19 and J usage is TRBJ2-1; tentative D call: TRBD2 (5 bases). The sample was peripheral blood. The receptor's source is a woman aged 25 to 39 with COVID-19, enrolled during active disease. Here the CDR3 DNA reads TGTGCCAGTAGTATCTCGCGGGCGTCCTTCGATGAGCAGTTCTTC. As protein: CASSISRASFDEQFF. Full variable domain (remainder filled in from reference TRBV19 and TRBJ2-1): DGGITQSPKYLFRKEGQNVTLSCEQNLNHDAMYWYRQDPGQGLRLIYYSQIVNDFQKGDIAEGYSVSREKKESFPLTVTSAQKNPTAFYLCASSISRASFDEQFFGPGTRLTVL.